The rows below give T cell receptor beta chains drawn from one sample of a study of patients and donors after allogeneic stem cell transplantation. TCRdb re-analysed the RT-PCR reads in MiXCR, keeping a single row per CDR3 protein. The top ten clones hold around 6% of a sample with roughly 960,000 distinct CDR3 sequences, roughly 18% of them seen once. Sequenced sample: blood, either unsorted or a sorted T cell fraction (not recorded which). These receptors all come from a human donor who was either an allogeneic HSCT recipient or a stem cell or donor lymphocyte infusion donor (not recorded which). It is not recorded whose cells these are; they may come from a transplant donor. Each CDR3 is given without its conserved first and last residue.

v_call cdr3_aa
TRBV5-1 ASSLTRGPEAF
TRBV5-4 ASSPGTGAGNEKLF
TRBV20-1 SATRLFMNTEAF
TRBV9 ASSVRVYNEQF
TRBV18 ASSLQGGQY
TRBV12-3/TRBV12-4 ASSRRTSGPIAGTDTQY
TRBV19 ASSTRQGNYGYT
TRBV25-1 ASSELWNRGQY
TRBV6-2/TRBV6-3 ASSYGGSGRDGWQQF
TRBV7-3 ASSPHLPNTEAF
TRBV6-1 ASNAGYSGNTIY
TRBV20-1 SARDPGRGMGGTEAF
TRBV29-1 GAGTETTYGYT
TRBV2 ASSGIAGSSTDTQY
TRBV10-3 AISVLDRSSYEQY
TRBV20-1 SARRQGGAGELF
TRBV19 ASRVTGVSMNEQY
TRBV5-8 ASSFTAAGYGYT
TRBV5-1 ASSLRAESSYNEQF
TRBV19 ASSTSDRGNNQPQH
TRBV9 ASSPLTPGANVLT
TRBV12-3/TRBV12-4 ASSSGQGLREY
TRBV7-2 ASSRDLGNSGNTIY
TRBV7-3 ASSSDRGSTDTQY
TRBV20-1 SARDLSGSLDTQY
TRBV12-3/TRBV12-4 ASSARGRHQPQH
TRBV5-1 ASSESLAGGNYNEQF
TRBV19 ASSIVGGEAF
TRBV28 ASSIDSFQETQY
TRBV6-2/TRBV6-3 ASSSRTGGNPL
TRBV12-3/TRBV12-4 ASTWGQSYNEQF
TRBV9 ASSAIRGGDDEQF
TRBV2 ASSEAGVGGRELF
TRBV7-9 ASSPKSGETEAF
TRBV29-1 SGKITGFVDEQF
TRBV2 ASRGRTGGYGYT
TRBV7-8 ASSATGTFSYEQY
TRBV6-5 ASSYSRGEVGNTIY
TRBV6-5 ASSYTGSRHNHYGYT
TRBV24-1 ATSEGSVNTEAF
TRBV11-2 ASSLGPSPPANVLT
TRBV6-5 ASSYGTGQGASGYT
TRBV24-1 ATRTSGGPTDTQY
TRBV13 ASRWDYNEQF
TRBV28 ASTSAIGRPY
TRBV3-1 ASSSKGGRQPQH
TRBV2 ASIVHQSSYEQY
TRBV21-1 ASSKEVKDSPDTQY
TRBV6-2/TRBV6-3 ASSYVRTSRYIL
TRBV4-2 ASSQDQRGANYGYT
TRBV5-5 ASSARMREGSYEQY
TRBV5-1 ASSPGDPGSSYNSPLH
TRBV12-3/TRBV12-4 ASSHGTFFNTDTQY
TRBV19 ASSIEPGQGYEQY
TRBV7-2 ASSLAITPTVNNSPLH
TRBV5-1 ASSFVPRDSNQPQH
TRBV5-1 ASSLGRSGQGAGEQF